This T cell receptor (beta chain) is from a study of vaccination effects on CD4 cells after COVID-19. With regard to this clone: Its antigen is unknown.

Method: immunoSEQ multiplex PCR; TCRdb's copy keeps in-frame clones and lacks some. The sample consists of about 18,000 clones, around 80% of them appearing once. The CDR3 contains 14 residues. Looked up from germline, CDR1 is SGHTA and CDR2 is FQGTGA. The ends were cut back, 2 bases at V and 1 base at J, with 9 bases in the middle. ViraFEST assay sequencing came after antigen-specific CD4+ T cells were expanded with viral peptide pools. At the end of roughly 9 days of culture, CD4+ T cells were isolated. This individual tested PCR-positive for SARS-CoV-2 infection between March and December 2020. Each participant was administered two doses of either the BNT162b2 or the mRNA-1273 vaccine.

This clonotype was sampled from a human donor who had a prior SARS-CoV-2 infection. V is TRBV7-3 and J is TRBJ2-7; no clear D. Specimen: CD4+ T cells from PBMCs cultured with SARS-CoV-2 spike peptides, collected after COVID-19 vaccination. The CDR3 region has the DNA TGTGCCAGCAGCTTACATGGGAATTCCTACGAGCAGTACTTC. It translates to CASSLHGNSYEQYF.